Below, 25 T cell receptor beta chains from the same sample are listed, as sequenced in a study of cytomegalovirus exposure and HLA in healthy donors. The study ran its PCR with 60 Vbeta and 13 Jbeta primers. The assay was immunoSEQ multiplex PCR, and TCRdb's table has in-frame clones only and misses some. In the table there are some 140,000 clones, around 84% of which are singletons. Sequenced: PBMCs. Receptor source: a middle-aged woman in good health and CMV-seropositive.

A single count supports this clone. This rearrangement joins TRBV6-1 to TRBJ2-3, with D perhaps TRBD1 (6 bases). CDR1 is MNHNS, CDR2 SASEGT, per germline. The CDR3 spans 15 residues. Between the trimmed V and J ends, which lost 4 bases and 2 bases, there was a span of 13 bases. The CDR3 DNA reads as TGTGCCAGCAGTGGTGACAGGAGCTCCACAGATACGCAGTATTTT. Protein product: CASSGDRSSTDTQYF.

This chain links TRBV5-1 with TRBJ2-2; 11 bases fit TRBD1. The germline V gene has CDR1 SGHRS and CDR2 YFSETQ. V shed 3 bases and J 8 bases; nucleotides not matched to a gene: 9. The CDR3 totals 16 residues. For the CDR3, the DNA is TGCGCCAGCAGCTCCTCCGGGACAGGGGGTCCGGGGGAGCTGTTTTTT. It codes for CASSSSGTGGPGELFF. Looking up the rest from reference TRBV5-1 and TRBJ2-2 gives the full variable domain: KAGVTQTPRYLIKTRGQQVTLSCSPISGHRSVSWYQQTPGQGLQFLFEYFSETQRNKGNFPGRFSGRQFSNSRSEMNVSTLELGDSALYLCASSSSGTGGPGELFFGEGSRLTVL.

The J gene is TRBJ1-2, the V gene TRBV7-9; TRBD1 aligns across 7 bases. V lost 5 bases, J lost 4 bases, and 4 bases stayed unmatched. The length of the CDR3 is 13 residues. The germline CDR1 and CDR2 sequences are SEHNR and FQNEAQ (reference sequence). CDR3 nucleotides: TGTGCCAGCAGCCCACAGGGGCCCTATGGCTACACCTTC. Translated, it gives CASSPQGPYGYTF.

The V gene is TRBV28, the J gene TRBJ1-1; D is uncertain. Looked up from germline, CDR1 is MDHEN and CDR2 is SYDVKM. V lost 4 bases and J 5 bases, leaving 11 bases between the germline ends. The CDR3 extends over 13 amino acids. CDR3 sequence reads: CASSSGRLTEAFF. CDR3 bases: TGTGCCAGCAGTTCCGGTAGATTAACTGAAGCTTTCTTT. Filled out from reference TRBV28 and TRBJ1-1, the complete variable domain reads DVKVTQSSRYLVKRTGEKVFLECVQDMDHENMFWYRQDPGLGLRLIYFSYDVKMKEKGDIPEGYSVSREKKERFSLILESASTNQTSMYLCASSSGRLTEAFFGQGTRLTVV.

The rearrangement links TRBV2 to TRBJ2-1; D gene ambiguous. The CDR3 loop spans 13 amino acids. From germline, CDR1 is SNHLY and CDR2 FYNNEI. V was cut by 7 bases and J by 0 bases, with 7 bases left in between. The chain's CDR3 is CASMGASYNEQFF. CDR3 nucleotides: TGTGCCAGCATGGGCGCCTCCTACAATGAGCAGTTCTTC.

The rearrangement links TRBV28 to TRBJ1-4; 10 bases are shared with TRBD1. The CDR3 has 15 residues. V dropped 3 bases and J dropped 6; count of bases not matched to a gene: 4. The germline V gene has CDR1 MDHEN and CDR2 SYDVKM. CDR3 amino acids: CASSLSGQGDEKLFF. DNA of the CDR3: TGTGCCAGCAGTTTGTCCGGACAGGGGGATGAAAAACTGTTTTTT.

This chain uses TRBV5-1 with TRBJ2-7; 7 nucleotides line up with TRBD2. Germline V gene sequence: CDR1 SGHRS, CDR2 YFSETQ. The junction had 9 bases not matched to a gene; V was cut back by 3 bases and J by 3 bases. CDR3 length: 15 amino acids. The CDR3 spells CASSYRTGGGYEQYF. The CDR3 bases are TGCGCCAGCAGCTACCGGACGGGGGGAGGCTACGAGCAGTACTTC. The whole variable domain, filled in from reference TRBV5-1 and TRBJ2-7, reads KAGVTQTPRYLIKTRGQQVTLSCSPISGHRSVSWYQQTPGQGLQFLFEYFSETQRNKGNFPGRFSGRQFSNSRSEMNVSTLELGDSALYLCASSYRTGGGYEQYFGPGTRLTVT.

This sequence joins TRBV29-1 and TRBJ2-1; 9 nucleotides agree with TRBD2. The CDR3 spans 14 residues. J gave up 3 bases and V 7 bases, and 7 bases lay outside the gene matches. Germline CDR1 reads SQVTM; CDR2 reads ANQGSEA. Here the CDR3 DNA reads TGCAGCGGCGCGGGAGGGCCTTTCTACAATGAGCAGTTCTTC. It is translated as CSGAGGPFYNEQFF.

The chain carries TRBV2 and TRBJ2-7; TRBD2 matches at 11 bases. This CDR3 is 18 amino acids long. J lost 2 bases, V lost 5 bases, and 14 bases had no gene match. The germline gives CDR1 SNHLY, CDR2 FYNNEI. In DNA form, the CDR3 reads TGTGCCAGCAGTTACTACCAAAAAGGGACTAGCGGAACCTACGAGCAGTACTTC. It is translated as CASSYYQKGTSGTYEQYF.

The chain employs TRBV6-5 and TRBJ1-5, with D possibly being TRBD1 (5 bases). The V end was cut by 6 bases, the J end by 0 bases, with 12 bases between. The CDR3 runs 15 residues. Looked up from germline, CDR1 is MNHEY and CDR2 is SVGAGI. The CDR3 DNA follows: TGTGCCAGCAGGCAGGGAGGGCTTAGCAATCAGCCCCAGCATTTT. It codes for CASRQGGLSNQPQHF.

This chain uses TRBV28 with TRBJ1-2, with 7 bases matching TRBD1. Germline values: CDR1 MDHEN, CDR2 SYDVKM. The CDR3 is 12 amino acids. V lost 3 bases to trimming and J lost 7 bases; unmatched junction nucleotides: 2. The CDR3 DNA follows: TGTGCCAGCAGTTTCTCAGGGGGTGGCTACACCTTC. It is translated as CASSFSGGGYTF.

On this clone itself: The sample has other DNA sequences that encode this CDR3 too. The chain links TRBV2 to TRBJ1-5; D gene ambiguous. V lost 4 bases, J lost 0 bases, and 4 bases lay in between. Germline lookup yields CDR1 SNHLY and CDR2 FYNNEI. The CDR3 runs 13 residues. CDR3 sequence reads: CASSGDSNQPQHF. The CDR3 DNA reads TGTGCCAGCAGTGGAGATAGCAATCAGCCCCAGCATTTT.

V is TRBV28 and J is TRBJ2-7; D uncertain. This CDR3 is 14 amino acids long. V lost 2 bases and J lost 0, with 8 bases in between. CDR1 MDHEN and CDR2 SYDVKM come from the germline V gene. The CDR3 DNA reads TGTGCCAGCAGTTTAACTTACTCCTCCTACGAGCAGTACTTC. The encoded protein is CASSLTYSSYEQYF.

The chain recombines TRBV28 with TRBJ2-7; 8 nucleotides align to TRBD1. The germline CDR1 and CDR2 sequences are MDHEN and SYDVKM. V shed 5 bases and J 3 bases; nucleotides not matched to a gene: 9. The CDR3 sequence is 15 residues long. CDR3 bases: TGTGCCAGCAGTCTAACAGGGGGTTATTTCTACGAGCAGTACTTC. This gives the protein CASSLTGGYFYEQYF.

The chain employs TRBV18 and TRBJ2-7; maybe TRBD2 (5 bases). V was pared by 4 bases and J by 4 bases, with 32 bases between. The length of the CDR3 is 20 residues. Germline V gene data show CDR1 as KGHSH and CDR2 as LQKENI. CDR3 DNA sequence: TGTGCCAGCTCACAAACCGCTTCCGGGATTCGGCGGAGATTACAGTACGAGCAGTACTTC. Translation: CASSQTASGIRRRLQYEQYF. Drawing the rest from reference TRBV18 and TRBJ2-7, the complete variable domain is NAGVMQNPRHLVRRRGQEARLRCSPMKGHSHVYWYRQLPEEGLKFMVYLQKENIIDESGMPKERFSAEFPKEGPSILRIQQVVRGDSAAYFCASSQTASGIRRRLQYEQYFGPGTRLTVT.

The genes are TRBV6-5 and TRBJ2-5; TRBD1 aligns across 11 bases. V was clipped by 0 bases and J by 5 bases; unmatched bases: 2. Germline lookup yields CDR1 MNHEY and CDR2 SVGAGI. The CDR3 sequence is 15 residues long. The CDR3 loop reads CASSYSDRGHETQYF. CDR3 DNA sequence: TGTGCCAGCAGTTACTCGGACAGGGGGCATGAGACCCAGTACTTC.

This clone is a singleton in its sample. The chain uses TRBV6-5 and TRBJ1-1; 7 bases are a match to TRBD1. Germline-derived CDR1 and CDR2 are MNHEY and SVGAGI. V shed 7 bases, J shed 4 bases, and the junction held 3 bases outside the gene matches. The length of the CDR3 is 12 residues. The CDR3, as DNA: TGTGCCAGCAAACGGACAGGCACTGAAGCTTTCTTT. The encoded protein is CASKRTGTEAFF.

V and J are TRBV9 and TRBJ1-1; no definite D call. In germline, CDR1 is SGDLS, CDR2 YYNGEE. Trimming removed 0 bases at V and 1 base at J, with 7 bases between. The CDR3 covers 14 residues. CDR3 loop: CASSVEERNTEAFF. In DNA form, the CDR3 reads TGTGCCAGCAGCGTAGAGGAGCGGAACACTGAAGCTTTCTTT.

The V and J genes are TRBV30 and TRBJ2-5, with 9 nucleotides matching TRBD1. The better agreement between TRBJ2-7 and the DNA end casts doubt on the J call. This CDR3 is built from 15 residues. Germline V lookup: CDR1 GTSNPN, CDR2 SVGIG (reference sequence). The CDR3 spells CAWIPSGTGRYEQYF. Here the CDR3 DNA reads TGTGCCTGGATTCCTTCCGGGACAGGGCGGTACGAGCAGTACTTC.

This rearrangement joins TRBV7-2 to TRBJ2-1, with 7 bases aligning to TRBD2. The CDR3 contains 15 residues. Germline-derived CDR1 and CDR2 are SGHTA and FQGNSA. Unmatched junction bases numbered 5, after V lost 1 base and J lost 5 bases. CDR3: CASSLVPSGNNEQFF. DNA for the CDR3: TGTGCCAGCAGCTTAGTCCCTAGCGGAAACAATGAGCAGTTCTTC.

This clone was seen a single time. An end of the junction does not agree with germline; a read error may underlie this. V and J are TRBV19 and TRBJ2-1; tentative D call: TRBD1 (6 bases). The CDR3 runs to 15 residues. The germline gives CDR1 LNHDA, CDR2 SQIVND (reference sequence). CDR3 sequence (DNA): TGTGCCAGTAGTATAACAGGGATTTATCATAGCAGCTTCATCTTC. Amino acid sequence: CASSITGIYHSSFIF.

V and J are TRBV15 and TRBJ2-7, with 9 bases matching TRBD1. The germline V gene has CDR1 LNHNV and CDR2 YYDKDF (reference sequence). Trimming cost V 1 base and J 3 bases; bases outside gene matches: 4. The CDR3 has 15 amino acids. As DNA, the CDR3 is TGTGCCACCAGCAGAGGGGGACAGGGATACTACGAGCAGTACTTC. This encodes CATSRGGQGYYEQYF.

The V gene is TRBV28, the J gene TRBJ1-2; 7 positions match TRBD1. Unmatched junction bases numbered 3, after V lost 5 bases and J lost 6 bases. The germline V gene has CDR1 MDHEN and CDR2 SYDVKM. This CDR3 is 12 amino acids long. CDR3 sequence reads: CASSVGTDGYTF. CDR3 in DNA: TGTGCCAGCAGTGTAGGGACAGATGGCTACACCTTC.

The rearrangement joins TRBV11-2 to TRBJ2-7; 7 positions match TRBD1. The V gene's germline CDR1 is SGHAT and CDR2 FQNNGV. The ends lost 5 bases at V and 6 bases at J; junction bases unmatched: 4. The length of the CDR3 is 12 residues. In nucleotides, the CDR3 is TGTGCCAGCAGCCATGGGACAGCCGAGCAGTACTTC. Its translation: CASSHGTAEQYF.

This clone was counted a single time. The CDR3 sequence is CAISDGGGGKETQYF. DNA for the CDR3: TGTGCCATCAGTGATGGGGGCGGGGGCAAAGAGACCCAGTACTTC. The chain has TRBV10-3 and TRBJ2-5, with a possible D match to TRBD2 (7 bases). Germline V lookup: CDR1 ENHRY, CDR2 SYGVKD. CDR3 size: 15 residues. Trimming removed 3 bases from V and 3 bases from J, with 14 bases in between.